The rows below give T cell receptor beta chains drawn from one sample of a study of Graves' ophthalmopathy and Graves' hyperthyroidism. TCRdb reprocessed the multiplex PCR reads via MiXCR and lists one record per CDR3 protein. This sample yields about 550,000 distinct CDR3 sequences, of which under 45% are seen a single time; about 4% belongs to the top ten. The sample comprised peripheral blood or thyroid tissue (not recorded which). These TCRs come from an adult man with Graves' hyperthyroidism. The CDR3 runs from the conserved cysteine through the conserved F or W. Fields, in order: D gene, J gene, clone size, V gene, CDR3 DNA, CDR3 protein. The D gene is left open where the match is weak. Clone size is stated in some rows and not others, as once, few, many or a class when expanded.

D gene: TRBD2
J gene: TRBJ2-7
clone size: many
V gene: TRBV2
CDR3 DNA: TGTGCCAGCAGTGCGCGGACTAGCGGGGGCCACTACGAGCAGTACTTC
CDR3 protein: CASSARTSGGHYEQYF

D gene: .
J gene: TRBJ2-7
clone size: many
V gene: TRBV15
CDR3 DNA: TGTGCCACCAGCAGAGGATCTCGGGACCTTTCCTCCTACGAGCAGTACTTC
CDR3 protein: CATSRGSRDLSSYEQYF

D gene: TRBD1
J gene: TRBJ2-7
clone size: many
V gene: TRBV5-4
CDR3 DNA: TGTGCCAGCAGCCACCAGACAGGGTATGAGTACGAGCAGTACTTC
CDR3 protein: CASSHQTGYEYEQYF

D gene: .
J gene: TRBJ2-1
clone size: .
V gene: TRBV7-9
CDR3 DNA: TGTGCCAGCAGTCGACTATACAATGAGCAGTTCTTC
CDR3 protein: CASSRLYNEQFF

D gene: TRBD1
J gene: TRBJ1-5
clone size: many
V gene: TRBV12-3/TRBV12-4
CDR3 DNA: TGTGCCACGAACCCTACAGGGGCGAATCAGCCCCAGCATTTT
CDR3 protein: CATNPTGANQPQHF

D gene: .
J gene: TRBJ2-3
clone size: .
V gene: TRBV7-2
CDR3 DNA: TGTGCCAGCAGCCAAGAAGGGGCGGGAGATACGCAGTATTTT
CDR3 protein: CASSQEGAGDTQYF

D gene: TRBD1
J gene: TRBJ1-2
clone size: .
V gene: TRBV9
CDR3 DNA: TGTGCCAGCAGACGAGACGGGACAGGGGGCTATGGCTACACCTTC
CDR3 protein: CASRRDGTGGYGYTF

D gene: TRBD1
J gene: TRBJ2-7
clone size: .
V gene: TRBV5-1
CDR3 DNA: TGCGCCAGCAGCATACAGGGGGCAGGGGACAATGAGCAGTACTTC
CDR3 protein: CASSIQGAGDNEQYF

D gene: TRBD1
J gene: TRBJ1-2
clone size: .
V gene: TRBV30
CDR3 DNA: TGTGCCTGGAGTAGTGGGACAGGCCGATATGGCTACACCTTC
CDR3 protein: CAWSSGTGRYGYTF

D gene: .
J gene: TRBJ1-2
clone size: many
V gene: TRBV29-1
CDR3 DNA: TGCAGCGCAGGTCGGGACACCAGATATACTAACTATGGCTACACCTTC
CDR3 protein: CSAGRDTRYTNYGYTF

D gene: TRBD1
J gene: TRBJ1-2
clone size: .
V gene: TRBV25-1
CDR3 DNA: TGTGCCAGCAGTGACCTGGACAGGGACGGGCTGTACTATGGCTACACCTTC
CDR3 protein: CASSDLDRDGLYYGYTF

D gene: TRBD2
J gene: TRBJ2-6
clone size: .
V gene: TRBV7-4
CDR3 DNA: TGTGCCAGCAGCAGGTGGACTAGCGGGAGCCGGCCCGGGGCCAACGTCCTGACTTTC
CDR3 protein: CASSRWTSGSRPGANVLTF

D gene: .
J gene: TRBJ2-3
clone size: once
V gene: TRBV12-3/TRBV12-4
CDR3 DNA: TGTGCCAGCAGACTGTACACAGATACGCAGTATTTT
CDR3 protein: CASRLYTDTQYF

D gene: .
J gene: TRBJ1-4
clone size: .
V gene: TRBV18
CDR3 DNA: TGTGCCAGCTCAACAGGGTTCGCTGAAAAACTGTTTTTT
CDR3 protein: CASSTGFAEKLFF

D gene: .
J gene: TRBJ1-5
clone size: many
V gene: TRBV12-3/TRBV12-4
CDR3 DNA: TGTGCCAGCAGCCTCACGGTAAGCGCGACAGGCGGTAATCAGCCCCAGCATTTT
CDR3 protein: CASSLTVSATGGNQPQHF

D gene: TRBD1
J gene: TRBJ1-6
clone size: .
V gene: TRBV29-1
CDR3 DNA: TGCAGCACCCGGGACAGGGACGAGTCACCCCTCCACTTT
CDR3 protein: CSTRDRDESPLHF

D gene: .
J gene: TRBJ1-2
clone size: many
V gene: TRBV30
CDR3 DNA: TGTGCCTGGAGTGATGCCTATGGCTACACCTTC
CDR3 protein: CAWSDAYGYTF

D gene: .
J gene: TRBJ2-1
clone size: few
V gene: TRBV20-1
CDR3 DNA: TGCAGTGCTAGAGGAGCATATGGCGAGCAGTTCTTC
CDR3 protein: CSARGAYGEQFF

D gene: .
J gene: TRBJ1-4
clone size: many
V gene: TRBV25-1
CDR3 DNA: TGTGCCAGCAGTGAGCAGGGCCGATTTAATGAAAAACTGTTTTTT
CDR3 protein: CASSEQGRFNEKLFF

D gene: TRBD1
J gene: TRBJ1-5
clone size: once
V gene: TRBV6-1
CDR3 DNA: TGTGCCAGCAGTTACCAGGGGGGCAGTGGCAATCAGCCCCAGCATTTT
CDR3 protein: CASSYQGGSGNQPQHF